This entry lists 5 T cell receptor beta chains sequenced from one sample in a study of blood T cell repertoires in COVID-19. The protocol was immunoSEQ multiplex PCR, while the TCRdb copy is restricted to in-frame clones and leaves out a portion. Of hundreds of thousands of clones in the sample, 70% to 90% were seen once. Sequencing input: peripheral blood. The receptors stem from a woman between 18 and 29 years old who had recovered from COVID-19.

The CDR3 reads CATSHYNEQFF. The CDR3 nucleotides are TGTGCCACCAGCCACTACAATGAGCAGTTCTTC. The chain combines TRBV15 with TRBJ2-1; D call uncertain. Between the trimmed V and J ends, which lost 5 bases and 3 bases, there was a span of 2 bases. CDR3 length equals 11 residues. The germline gives CDR1 LNHNV, CDR2 YYDKDF (reference sequence).

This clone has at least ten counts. The CDR3 nucleotides read TGTGCCAGCAGTTACTCGACAGGGCCAGATACGCAGTATTTT. Translated: CASSYSTGPDTQYF. The chain recombines TRBV6-5 with TRBJ2-3; 7 bases are a match to TRBD1. Germline CDR1 and CDR2: MNHEY and SVGAGI. The CDR3 runs to 14 residues. Trimming took 0 bases from V and 4 from J; bases not matched to a gene: 1.

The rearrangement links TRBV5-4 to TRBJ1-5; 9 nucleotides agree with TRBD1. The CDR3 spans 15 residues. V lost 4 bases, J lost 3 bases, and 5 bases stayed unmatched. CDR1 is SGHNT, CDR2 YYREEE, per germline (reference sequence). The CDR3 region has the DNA TGTGCCAGCAGCCCCGGACAGGGGTTCAATCAGCCCCAGCATTTT. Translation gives CASSPGQGFNQPQHF.

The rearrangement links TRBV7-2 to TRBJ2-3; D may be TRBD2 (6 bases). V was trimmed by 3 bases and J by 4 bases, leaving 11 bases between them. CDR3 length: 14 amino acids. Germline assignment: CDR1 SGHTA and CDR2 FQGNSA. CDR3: CASSFVGEADTQYF. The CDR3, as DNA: TGTGCCAGCAGCTTCGTGGGGGAGGCAGATACGCAGTATTTT.

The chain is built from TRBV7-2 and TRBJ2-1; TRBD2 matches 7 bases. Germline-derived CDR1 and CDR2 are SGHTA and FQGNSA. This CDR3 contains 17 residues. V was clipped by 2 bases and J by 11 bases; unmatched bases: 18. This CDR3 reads CASSLINGLAGEGQQFF. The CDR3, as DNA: TGTGCCAGCAGCTTAATTAACGGTCTGGCGGGAGAAGGGCAGCAGTTCTTC.